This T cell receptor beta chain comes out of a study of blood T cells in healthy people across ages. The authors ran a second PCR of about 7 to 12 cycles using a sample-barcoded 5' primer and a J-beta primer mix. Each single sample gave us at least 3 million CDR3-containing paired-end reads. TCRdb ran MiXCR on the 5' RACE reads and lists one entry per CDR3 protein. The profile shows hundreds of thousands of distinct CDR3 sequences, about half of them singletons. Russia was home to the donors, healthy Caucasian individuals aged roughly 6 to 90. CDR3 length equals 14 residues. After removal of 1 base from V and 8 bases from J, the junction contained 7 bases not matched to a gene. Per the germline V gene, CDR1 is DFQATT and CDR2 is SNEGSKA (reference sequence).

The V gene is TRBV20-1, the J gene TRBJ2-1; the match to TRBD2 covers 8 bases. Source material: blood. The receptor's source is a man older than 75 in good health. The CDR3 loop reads CSARGARAGDEQFF. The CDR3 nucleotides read TGCAGTGCTAGAGGGGCGAGAGCGGGAGATGAGCAGTTCTTC.